Listed below are T cell receptor beta chains from one sample, sequenced in a study of beta chain features in type 1 diabetes. Method: immunoSEQ multiplex PCR; TCRdb's copy keeps in-frame clones and lacks some. This table holds some 250,000 clones, around 14% found once. Specimen: naive CD4+ T cells from blood. Source of these receptors: a man aged 30 to 45 with type 1 diabetes. CDR3s leave out the opening cysteine and the closing phenylalanine or tryptophan.

v_call	j_call	cdr3_aa
TRBV4-1	TRBJ1-2	ASSQVSDYGYT
TRBV30	TRBJ1-2	AWSLDRAGGYT
TRBV10-3	TRBJ1-1	AISDRANTEAF
TRBV18	TRBJ1-1	ASSRDSEMNTEAF
TRBV18	TRBJ2-7	ASSPLHRGQGEQY
TRBV6-5	TRBJ1-1	ASSYWGQGDTEAF
TRBV5-1	TRBJ2-3	ASSLAAGENTQY
TRBV5-1	TRBJ2-5	ASSLGGSQETQY
TRBV4-1	TRBJ1-4	ASSRQGGEKLF
TRBV30	TRBJ2-3	AWSTRTSGNFRLY
TRBV18	TRBJ2-1	ASSPQGYNEQF
TRBV5-6	TRBJ1-1	ASSLDPGENTEAF
TRBV2	TRBJ2-3	ASSGTSGNHPTDTQY
TRBV18	TRBJ2-5	ASSPGQDQETQY
TRBV11-2	TRBJ2-6	ASSSMTGPALTGANVLT
TRBV18	TRBJ1-1	ASSPQAGLNTEAF
TRBV6-6	TRBJ1-5	ASSPDSSNQPQH
TRBV4-2	TRBJ2-4	ASSQERSRVLAKNIQY